This T cell receptor beta chain comes out of a study of blood T cell repertoires in COVID-19. Here immunoSEQ multiplex PCR was the method, and the copy in TCRdb shows in-frame clones only, minus some. Of 100,000 to 150,000 clones listed, more than 85% are singletons. Trimming at V came to 6 bases and at J to 7 bases, leaving 1 base not matched to a gene. The CDR3 is 12 amino acids. The germline V gene has CDR1 MNHNY and CDR2 SVGAGI (reference sequence). Source material: peripheral blood. This TCR was sampled from a man between 45 and 60 years old with COVID-19, enrolled during active disease. J is TRBJ1-4 and V is TRBV6-6, with 8 bases aligning to TRBD1. CDR3 bases: TGTGCCAGCAGCGGACAGGGTGAAAAACTGTTTTTT. Translation gives CASSGQGEKLFF.